This is a list of T cell receptor beta chains from one sample in a study of cytomegalovirus exposure and HLA in healthy donors. Repertoires were generated with immunoSEQ multiplex PCR, while TCRdb's copy carries only in-frame clones and drops some. The table shows about 98,000 clones, with around 74% occurring only once. The sample consisted of PBMCs. These receptors originate from a male donor in good health and CMV-seronegative. The CDR3 runs from the conserved cysteine through the conserved F or W. Fields, in order: clone size, J gene, D gene, V gene, CDR3 DNA, CDR3 protein. The D gene is left open where the match is weak. A clone size is listed for some rows: how often the clone was seen (once, few, many), or a class if it is expanded.

clone_size: once; j_call: TRBJ1-5; d_call: NA; v_call: TRBV18; cdr3_nt: TGTGCCAGCTCACCTACCGGGGGACGGAGCAATCAGCCCCAGCATTTT; cdr3_aa: CASSPTGGRSNQPQHF
clone_size: NA; j_call: TRBJ2-3; d_call: TRBD1; v_call: TRBV27; cdr3_nt: TGTGCCAGCAGTACCGGGACAGGTACAGATACGCAGTATTTT; cdr3_aa: CASSTGTGTDTQYF
clone_size: NA; j_call: TRBJ2-7; d_call: NA; v_call: TRBV27; cdr3_nt: TGTGCCAGCGGGTCGGGGTCAAACGAGCAGTACTTC; cdr3_aa: CASGSGSNEQYF
clone_size: NA; j_call: TRBJ2-1; d_call: NA; v_call: TRBV9; cdr3_nt: TGTGCCAGCAAGGCGGGACTTGATTACAATGAGCAGTTCTTC; cdr3_aa: CASKAGLDYNEQFF
clone_size: NA; j_call: TRBJ2-7; d_call: TRBD2; v_call: TRBV7-2; cdr3_nt: TGTGCCAGCAGCTTACGGGGGGAAGTGGTATACGAGCAGTACTTC; cdr3_aa: CASSLRGEVVYEQYF
clone_size: NA; j_call: TRBJ2-7; d_call: NA; v_call: TRBV5-1; cdr3_nt: TGCGCCAGCAGTAGTCCGGGAGAGGTCCACGAGCAGTACTTC; cdr3_aa: CASSSPGEVHEQYF
clone_size: once; j_call: TRBJ2-3; d_call: TRBD2; v_call: TRBV30; cdr3_nt: TGTGCCTGGACCGTGGGACTAGCGGGAGGAGGGGATACGCAGTATTTT; cdr3_aa: CAWTVGLAGGGDTQYF
clone_size: NA; j_call: TRBJ2-7; d_call: NA; v_call: TRBV6-5; cdr3_nt: TGTGCCAGCAGTTACCAGTTGACAGGAAACTACGAGCAGTACTTC; cdr3_aa: CASSYQLTGNYEQYF
clone_size: NA; j_call: TRBJ1-2; d_call: NA; v_call: TRBV27; cdr3_nt: TGTGCCAGCAGTTTAACAGTAGGCTATGGCTACACCTTC; cdr3_aa: CASSLTVGYGYTF
clone_size: NA; j_call: TRBJ2-1; d_call: TRBD1; v_call: TRBV7-3; cdr3_nt: TGTGCCAGCAGCACCCATGGGACAGGGTCGTACAATGAGCAGTTCTTC; cdr3_aa: CASSTHGTGSYNEQFF
clone_size: NA; j_call: TRBJ2-4; d_call: NA; v_call: TRBV27; cdr3_nt: TGTGCCAGCAGTTTTAGCGCAGGGGCATACAAAAACATTCAGTACTTC; cdr3_aa: CASSFSAGAYKNIQYF
clone_size: NA; j_call: TRBJ2-5; d_call: NA; v_call: TRBV28; cdr3_nt: TGTGCCAGCAGCGAGGTCCCCCAAGAGACCCAGTACTTC; cdr3_aa: CASSEVPQETQYF
clone_size: NA; j_call: TRBJ2-2; d_call: TRBD2; v_call: TRBV19; cdr3_nt: TGTGCCAGTAGTCCCGGGACTAGCCCCCGGGAGCTGTTTTTT; cdr3_aa: CASSPGTSPRELFF
clone_size: NA; j_call: TRBJ2-7; d_call: NA; v_call: TRBV28; cdr3_nt: TGTGCCAGCAGCCTCACCTGGCGGAGGGCCTACGAGCAGTACTTC; cdr3_aa: CASSLTWRRAYEQYF
clone_size: NA; j_call: TRBJ2-1; d_call: TRBD2; v_call: TRBV28; cdr3_nt: TGTGCCAGCAGTCCCCTAGCGGGAGGAACGATTAAGACCTACAATGAGCAGTTCTTC; cdr3_aa: CASSPLAGGTIKTYNEQFF
clone_size: NA; j_call: TRBJ2-2; d_call: TRBD1; v_call: TRBV6-6; cdr3_nt: TGTGCCAGTTGGACAGGAATCGGGGAGCTGTTTTTT; cdr3_aa: CASWTGIGELFF
clone_size: NA; j_call: TRBJ1-1; d_call: NA; v_call: TRBV19; cdr3_nt: TGTGCCAGTAGTATAGTCAGGGCCACTGAAGCTTTCTTT; cdr3_aa: CASSIVRATEAFF
clone_size: NA; j_call: TRBJ2-7; d_call: TRBD1; v_call: TRBV27; cdr3_nt: TGTGCCAGCAGCCCACGGCCAAGGGGGCCCCACGAGCAGTACTTC; cdr3_aa: CASSPRPRGPHEQYF